The 2 T cell receptor beta chains presented below share a single source sample, sequenced in a study of control samples from healthy donors and cancer patients. Libraries were prepared by immunoSEQ multiplex PCR; TCRdb keeps only in-frame clonotypes and omits some of them. The sample holds over 200,000 clones, approximately 80% seen once. The sequenced sample was PBMCs. Receptor source: a woman aged 60 to 75 with lung cancer.

The rearrangement links TRBV7-8 to TRBJ2-1; 8 bases agree with TRBD2. The J segment lost 5 bases and the V segment lost 1 base, leaving 1 base of the junction unmatched. The V gene's germline CDR1 is SGHVS and CDR2 FQNEAQ. This CDR3 region has 14 residues. This CDR3 is CASSLELADNEQFF. The DNA of the CDR3 is TGTGCCAGCAGCTTAGAACTAGCGGACAATGAGCAGTTCTTC.

This chain connects TRBV5-1 to TRBJ2-3, with no clear D. CDR1 SGHRS and CDR2 YFSETQ come from the germline V gene. The CDR3 is 15 residues long. With 0 bases removed from V and 6 bases from J, the gap between germline ends came to 14 bases. This CDR3 reads CASSLAATQVDTQYF. The CDR3 nucleotides are TGCGCCAGCAGCTTGGCCGCCACTCAGGTGGATACGCAGTATTTT.